This T cell receptor (beta chain) was sequenced in a study of molecular identifiers for immune sequencing clone quantification. Study-level background: In replicates, RNA taken from roughly 20,000 or 100,000 naive CD8 cells was divided five ways, and four portions underwent sequencing.

Sorted naive CD8 T cells were those defined as CD8+CD4-CCR7+CD45RA+. Using its own MiXCR run on the PCR reads, TCRdb lists one record per CDR3 protein. The table has a few hundred thousand distinct CDR3 sequences, 20% to 25% seen once. Germline CDR1 and CDR2: SGDLS and YYNGEE. The CDR3 totals 14 residues. V shed 3 bases and J shed 5 bases, with 14 bases lying between them. Findings of the study overall: Clones that had above 20 RNA copies took up over 99% of effector molecules but under 1% in naive cells.

Points on this clonotype: The antigen remains undetermined.

The rearrangement joins TRBV9 to TRBJ1-2, with D hard to call. The source material was naive CD8+ T cells from blood, with Jurkat cell RNA spiked in. As to subset: FACS-sorted CD8+CD4-CCR7+CD45RA+ naive T cells. The receptor comes from a human donor in good health. Some libraries in this study had Jurkat cell RNA spiked in. The CDR3: CASSETNKDYGYTF. The CDR3 DNA sequence: TGTGCCAGCAGCGAGACAAATAAGGATTATGGCTACACCTTC.